The rows below give T cell receptor beta chains drawn from one sample of a study of T-cell reconstitution after alpha-beta-depleted transplantation in children. TCRdb re-analysed the PCR reads in MiXCR, keeping a single row per CDR3 protein. The table shows a few hundred thousand distinct CDR3 sequences, with approximately 9.7% occurring only once. Material: PBMCs from the stem cell graft donor, obtained from the stem cell graft. Receptors originate from a human donor who donated a stem cell graft to a child with SCID. CDR3s include the opening cysteine and the closing phenylalanine or tryptophan. A D gene is named only where the DNA matches it firmly. Not all rows give a size; the values are once, few, many and, for expanded clones, a class.

d_call | j_call | v_call | clone_size | cdr3_nt | cdr3_aa
. | TRBJ1-1 | TRBV2 | . | TGTACCAGCTGTTTAACCCGCTCCCGCAGGGGCGAGAACACTGAAGCTTTCTTT | CTSCLTRSRRGENTEAFF
. | TRBJ2-3 | TRBV5-1 | many | TGCGCCAGCAGCTTGGAACGGAGCACAGATACGCAGTATTTT | CASSLERSTDTQYF
. | TRBJ1-2 | TRBV20-1 | many | TGCAGTGCTAGCTCCCCCGGGACGTCCTATGGCTACACCTTC | CSASSPGTSYGYTF
. | TRBJ1-1 | TRBV7-9 | few | TGTGCCAGCAGCTTGGGACGGGGGCGAGGGAACACTGAAGCTTTCTTT | CASSLGRGRGNTEAFF
TRBD1 | TRBJ1-2 | TRBV12-3/TRBV12-4 | many | TGTGCCAGCAGTTTGAAATCGACAGGGATAGGCTACACCTTC | CASSLKSTGIGYTF
. | TRBJ2-1 | TRBV6-5 | . | TGTGCCAGCAGTTCGGGGGTCAGCTCCTACAAAGAGCAGTTCTTC | CASSSGVSSYKEQFF
. | TRBJ2-3 | TRBV12-3/TRBV12-4 | few | TGTGCCAGCAGGGTACGCGGTACGCAGTATTTT | CASRVRGTQYF
TRBD1 | TRBJ1-2 | TRBV10-3 | . | TGTGCCACCACCGGACAGGGGAAAGGCTACACCTTC | CATTGQGKGYTF
TRBD2 | TRBJ2-1 | TRBV6-2/TRBV6-3 | many | TGTGCCAGCACGTTGCGGACTAGCCCACACAATGAGCAGTTCTTC | CASTLRTSPHNEQFF
. | TRBJ2-4 | TRBV7-2 | many | TGTGCCAGCAGCTTAGGGGGGGGGCAGGGCCAAAACATTCAGTACTTC | CASSLGGGQGQNIQYF
. | TRBJ2-3 | TRBV20-1 | many | TGCAGTGCTAGAGTCGTCGGAAAGGGGGTCATGGCAGATACGCAGTATTTT | CSARVVGKGVMADTQYF
TRBD1 | TRBJ2-1 | TRBV29-1 | few | TGCAGCGTTGTCTCGACAGGGTGGGGTGAGCAGTTCTTC | CSVVSTGWGEQFF
. | TRBJ2-7 | TRBV5-6 | many | TGTGCCAGCAGCTTGATCAGGGGCCCCTACGAGCAGTACTTC | CASSLIRGPYEQYF
. | TRBJ2-7 | TRBV10-3 | many | TGTGCCATCAGTGAGTCGGCAGGGATCGGCGAGCAGTACTTC | CAISESAGIGEQYF
. | TRBJ1-3 | TRBV2 | many | TGTGCCAGCCTAGCACGTGCGGGGAGAGGAAACACCATATATTTT | CASLARAGRGNTIYF
TRBD1 | TRBJ1-4 | TRBV7-2 | many | TGTGCCAGCAGCACGGGACAGGGCAGTAAACTGTTTTTT | CASSTGQGSKLFF
. | TRBJ1-2 | TRBV4-1 | . | TGCGCCAGCAGCCAAGATCTGGGGAGGACAGTCATCTATGGCTACACCTTC | CASSQDLGRTVIYGYTF
. | TRBJ1-3 | TRBV6-1 | many | TGTGCCAGCAGTGCCAGGACCGACTCCTCTGGAAACACCATATATTTT | CASSARTDSSGNTIYF
. | TRBJ1-2 | TRBV6-1 | many | TGTGCCAGCGGTGGCAGGCTACCTCTCCACTATGGCTACACCTTC | CASGGRLPLHYGYTF
. | TRBJ1-1 | TRBV5-1 | many | TGCGCCAGCAGCCTACAGATGGGACAGAACACTGAAGCTTTCTTT | CASSLQMGQNTEAFF
. | TRBJ2-7 | TRBV20-1 | . | TGCAGTGCTAGAGGTTACGGCGCAGGGCAGAACCCCTACGAGCAGTACTTC | CSARGYGAGQNPYEQYF
TRBD1 | TRBJ2-7 | TRBV20-1 | many | TGCAGTGCTAGAGCTCCCACGGACAGGGCCTACGAGCAGTACTTC | CSARAPTDRAYEQYF
. | TRBJ2-7 | TRBV2 | many | TGTGCCAGTGGGGGGCAGGGATTCTACGAGCAGTACTTC | CASGGQGFYEQYF
. | TRBJ1-5 | TRBV7-9 | many | TGTGCCAGCAGCGGAAAGGGGGAGCCCAGCAATCAGCCCCAGCATTTT | CASSGKGEPSNQPQHF
. | TRBJ2-5 | TRBV12-3/TRBV12-4 | many | TGTGCCAGCAGTTTTTCAGGGGTAGAGACCCAGTACTTC | CASSFSGVETQYF
TRBD1 | TRBJ1-1 | TRBV18 | many | TGTGCCAGCTCACCTCAGGGGGCGCAAAACACTGAAGCTTTCTTT | CASSPQGAQNTEAFF
. | TRBJ1-5 | TRBV28 | many | TGTGCCAGCAGTCCAGGACAGTGGAATCAGCCCCAGCATTTT | CASSPGQWNQPQHF
. | TRBJ1-3 | TRBV18 | . | TGTGCCAGCTCACCACCGGGGGGCGCAGCTGGAAACACCATATATTTT | CASSPPGGAAGNTIYF
. | TRBJ2-3 | TRBV24-1 | . | TGTGCCACCAGTGATTCCCCGGCAGGGGGGAGTGCGCAGTATTTT | CATSDSPAGGSAQYF
. | TRBJ1-1 | TRBV7-8 | . | TGTGCCAGCACCCTAGGGATATTCGGGAACACTGAAGCTTTCTTT | CASTLGIFGNTEAFF
. | TRBJ2-7 | TRBV20-1 | many | TGCAGTGCTAGAGATCCCAGGACCTTCTACGAGCAGTACTTC | CSARDPRTFYEQYF
. | TRBJ2-1 | TRBV18 | few | TGTGCCAGCTCACCATGGGCAGGGCTTGGCGATGAGCAGTTCTTC | CASSPWAGLGDEQFF
. | TRBJ1-5 | TRBV20-1 | many | TGCAGTGTTAGGGAGGGACGGAGTAGCAATCAGCCCCAGCATTTT | CSVREGRSSNQPQHF
. | TRBJ1-1 | TRBV20-1 | many | TGCAGTGCTAGAGGGCGGTACACTGAAGCTTTCTTT | CSARGRYTEAFF
TRBD1 | TRBJ2-7 | TRBV5-1 | many | TGCGCCAGCAGGTCGGACAGGGGTACCCCCTACGAGCAGTACTTC | CASRSDRGTPYEQYF
. | TRBJ1-1 | TRBV5-1 | many | TGCGCCAGCAGCTTAGGGGGGGAGGATCCTGAAGCTTTCTTT | CASSLGGEDPEAFF
. | TRBJ1-1 | TRBV20-1 | many | TGCAGTGCTAGGAATCGGCGGGAGCGAAATAACGCTTTCTTT | CSARNRRERNNAFF
. | TRBJ2-5 | TRBV24-1 | many | TGTGCCACACTGGGCGGGCAAGAGACCCAGTACTTC | CATLGGQETQYF
TRBD1 | TRBJ2-7 | TRBV5-1 | many | TGCGCCAGCAGCTTGGCAGGGACAGCTTACTACGAGCAGTACTTC | CASSLAGTAYYEQYF
TRBD1 | TRBJ2-7 | TRBV19 | many | TGTGCCAGTAGTATGGCGGGACAGGGGCCCTTCCGGTACTTC | CASSMAGQGPFRYF
. | TRBJ1-1 | TRBV5-1 | many | TGCGCCAGCAGCTTGGCGGGTCCCAACACTGAAGCTTTCTTT | CASSLAGPNTEAFF
. | TRBJ2-3 | TRBV7-9 | . | TGTGCCAGCAGCGTCACTCGGGCTAGCGGCACAGATACGCAGTATTTT | CASSVTRASGTDTQYF